These 2 T cell receptor beta chains share one sample of origin, sequenced in a study of spatial heterogeneity in lung cancer. Time point reported: sample taken at primary tumor resection. Whole RNA came from tumor, nontumor lung or frozen PBMC and was sequenced without being sorted. One entry per CDR3 protein, called by TCRdb with MiXCR from the 5' RACE reads. The data show more than 80,000 distinct CDR3 sequences, roughly 12% seen once. Here the sequenced sample was PBMCs, taken at surgery. These receptor sequences come from a male donor with early-stage non-small cell lung cancer.

V gene TRBV11-3 combines with J gene TRBJ1-1, with no clear D. Germline V gene sequence: CDR1 SGHNT, CDR2 YENEEA. This CDR3 spans 13 amino acids. Trimming took off 3 bases at V and 2 bases at J, with 7 bases between the two ends. The CDR3 DNA reads TGTGCCAGCAGCTTCGAAAGTAACACTGAAGCTTTCTTT. Translation: CASSFESNTEAFF.

This clonotype has a handful of counts. This chain joins TRBV12-3 or TRBV12-4 and TRBJ2-5; no firm D call. CDR3 length equals 13 residues. The V and J ends lost 5 bases and 1 base respectively, with 8 bases between them. The CDR3 DNA reads as TGTGCCAGCAGTCCTTGGATCCAAGAGACCCAGTACTTC. It codes for CASSPWIQETQYF.